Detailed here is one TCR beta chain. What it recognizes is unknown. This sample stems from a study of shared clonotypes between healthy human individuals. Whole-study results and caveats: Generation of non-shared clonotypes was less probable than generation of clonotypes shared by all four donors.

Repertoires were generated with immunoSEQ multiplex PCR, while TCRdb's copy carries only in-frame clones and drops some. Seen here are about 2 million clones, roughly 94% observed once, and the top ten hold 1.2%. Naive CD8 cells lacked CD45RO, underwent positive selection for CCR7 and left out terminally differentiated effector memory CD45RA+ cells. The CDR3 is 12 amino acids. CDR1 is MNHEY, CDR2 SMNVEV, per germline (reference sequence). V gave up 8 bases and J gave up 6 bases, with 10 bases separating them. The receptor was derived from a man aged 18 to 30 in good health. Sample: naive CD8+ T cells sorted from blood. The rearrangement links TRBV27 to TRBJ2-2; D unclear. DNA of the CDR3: TGTGCCAGCGGCTACCGGGCCGGGGAGCTGTTTTTT. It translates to CASGYRAGELFF.